This is a list of T cell receptor beta chains from one sample in a study of T-cell reconstitution after alpha-beta-depleted transplantation in children. One entry per CDR3 protein results from TCRdb running MiXCR on the PCR reads. The sample contains 610,000 or so distinct CDR3 sequences, 25% to 30% of which appear only once. Sequences were derived from PBMCs, sampled before TCRalphabeta/CD19-depleted stem cell transplant. These TCRs come from a boy younger than two with Wiskott-Aldrich syndrome, due to receive a stem cell transplant. CDR3s include the opening cysteine and the closing phenylalanine or tryptophan. D genes are given only for firm matches. Only some rows state a clone size, as once, few, many or a class for expanded clones.

v_call: TRBV28
j_call: TRBJ2-2
clone_size: few
d_call: -
cdr3_aa: CASSRTGSTNTGELFF
cdr3_nt: TGTGCCAGCAGTCGTACAGGGTCCACGAACACCGGGGAGCTGTTTTTT

v_call: TRBV4-2
j_call: TRBJ2-3
clone_size: once
d_call: TRBD2
cdr3_aa: CASSQGTTSTDTQYF
cdr3_nt: TGTGCCAGCAGCCAGGGGACTACAAGCACAGATACGCAGTATTTT

v_call: TRBV18
j_call: TRBJ1-1
clone_size: -
d_call: -
cdr3_aa: CASSPRTVRYDTEAFF
cdr3_nt: TGTGCCAGCTCACCCCGGACAGTCCGATATGACACTGAAGCTTTCTTT

v_call: TRBV12-3/TRBV12-4
j_call: TRBJ1-5
clone_size: -
d_call: -
cdr3_aa: CASTHWTSSQPQHF
cdr3_nt: TGTGCCAGCACCCACTGGACATCGAGTCAGCCCCAGCATTTT

v_call: TRBV29-1
j_call: TRBJ2-5
clone_size: -
d_call: -
cdr3_aa: CSVDAGLGETQYF
cdr3_nt: TGCAGCGTTGATGCGGGGCTCGGGGAGACCCAGTACTTC

v_call: TRBV5-6
j_call: TRBJ2-3
clone_size: -
d_call: TRBD2
cdr3_aa: CASSSFSGRGGTDTQYF
cdr3_nt: TGTGCCAGCAGCTCCTTTAGCGGGAGGGGTGGCACAGATACGCAGTATTTT

v_call: TRBV5-1
j_call: TRBJ2-2
clone_size: few
d_call: -
cdr3_aa: CASSPSTSMNTGELFF
cdr3_nt: TGCGCCAGCAGCCCCTCAACTAGTATGAACACCGGGGAGCTGTTTTTT

v_call: TRBV3-1
j_call: TRBJ1-1
clone_size: -
d_call: -
cdr3_aa: CASSPGTKGAFF
cdr3_nt: TGTGCCAGCAGCCCTGGGACAAAGGGAGCTTTCTTT

v_call: TRBV27
j_call: TRBJ2-7
clone_size: -
d_call: -
cdr3_aa: CASSFGLVSHEQYF
cdr3_nt: TGTGCCAGCAGTTTTGGGCTAGTTAGTCACGAGCAGTACTTC

v_call: TRBV6-5
j_call: TRBJ2-7
clone_size: -
d_call: TRBD2
cdr3_aa: CASSNLAGGMYEQYF
cdr3_nt: TGTGCCAGCAGTAACCTAGCGGGAGGGATGTACGAGCAGTACTTC

v_call: TRBV3-1
j_call: TRBJ2-3
clone_size: few
d_call: -
cdr3_aa: CASSLDRVITDTQYF
cdr3_nt: TGTGCCAGCAGCCTGGATCGGGTTATCACAGATACGCAGTATTTT

v_call: TRBV28
j_call: TRBJ2-1
clone_size: -
d_call: TRBD2
cdr3_aa: CASSLLSGGLVNEQFF
cdr3_nt: TGTGCCAGCAGTTTATTGTCGGGAGGGTTGGTCAATGAGCAGTTCTTC

v_call: TRBV5-1
j_call: TRBJ2-1
clone_size: -
d_call: TRBD2
cdr3_aa: CASSQAGGYENNEQFF
cdr3_nt: TGCGCCAGCAGCCAGGCGGGAGGGTACGAAAACAATGAGCAGTTCTTC

v_call: TRBV28
j_call: TRBJ1-2
clone_size: -
d_call: TRBD1
cdr3_aa: CASSFPTGGVDYGYTF
cdr3_nt: TGTGCCAGCAGTTTCCCGACAGGGGGGGTAGACTATGGCTACACCTTC

v_call: TRBV5-1
j_call: TRBJ2-1
clone_size: few
d_call: -
cdr3_aa: CASSLGLVLSDEQFF
cdr3_nt: TGCGCCAGCAGCTTGGGACTAGTTTTATCAGATGAGCAGTTCTTC

v_call: TRBV19
j_call: TRBJ1-2
clone_size: -
d_call: -
cdr3_aa: CASITTGSLYGYTF
cdr3_nt: TGTGCCAGTATCACAACGGGCAGCCTCTATGGCTACACCTTC

v_call: TRBV20-1
j_call: TRBJ2-1
clone_size: -
d_call: TRBD2
cdr3_aa: CSARETLAGGPKQFF
cdr3_nt: TGCAGTGCTAGGGAAACACTAGCGGGAGGGCCCAAGCAGTTCTTC

v_call: TRBV10-2
j_call: TRBJ1-5
clone_size: many
d_call: -
cdr3_aa: CASRAGGNQPQHF
cdr3_nt: TGCGCCAGCAGGGCAGGGGGCAATCAGCCCCAGCATTTT

v_call: TRBV20-1
j_call: TRBJ2-3
clone_size: -
d_call: TRBD2
cdr3_aa: CSANLAGAVTDTQYF
cdr3_nt: TGCAGTGCTAACCTAGCGGGAGCCGTTACAGATACGCAGTATTTT

v_call: TRBV15
j_call: TRBJ2-2
clone_size: few
d_call: TRBD1
cdr3_aa: CATSRGGQGDTGELFF
cdr3_nt: TGTGCCACCAGCAGGGGCGGACAGGGGGACACCGGGGAGCTGTTTTTT

v_call: TRBV5-1
j_call: TRBJ1-4
clone_size: few
d_call: -
cdr3_aa: CASSTAGGNEKLFF
cdr3_nt: TGCGCCAGCAGCACGGCCGGGGGCAATGAAAAACTGTTTTTT

v_call: TRBV7-2
j_call: TRBJ2-1
clone_size: few
d_call: -
cdr3_aa: CASSLAFQGNEQFF
cdr3_nt: TGTGCCAGCAGCTTAGCCTTCCAGGGAAACGAGCAGTTCTTC

v_call: TRBV7-7
j_call: TRBJ1-2
clone_size: few
d_call: TRBD1
cdr3_aa: CASSPRTGGGYTF
cdr3_nt: TGTGCCAGCAGCCCCCGGACAGGGGGTGGCTACACCTTC

v_call: TRBV5-1
j_call: TRBJ2-7
clone_size: -
d_call: -
cdr3_aa: CASSPDRNYYYEQYF
cdr3_nt: TGCGCCAGCAGCCCTGACAGGAACTACTACTACGAGCAGTACTTC

v_call: TRBV7-2
j_call: TRBJ2-1
clone_size: -
d_call: TRBD2
cdr3_aa: CASSPPGLAGRNEQFF
cdr3_nt: TGTGCCAGCAGCCCCCCCGGGCTAGCGGGAAGGAATGAGCAGTTCTTC

v_call: TRBV12-3/TRBV12-4
j_call: TRBJ2-7
clone_size: -
d_call: TRBD2
cdr3_aa: CASSAGTSYVEQYF
cdr3_nt: TGTGCCAGCAGTGCCGGGACTAGCTATGTCGAGCAGTACTTC

v_call: TRBV19
j_call: TRBJ2-1
clone_size: -
d_call: -
cdr3_aa: CASSIRSIGEQFF
cdr3_nt: TGTGCCAGTAGTATAAGATCCATCGGTGAGCAGTTCTTC

v_call: TRBV18
j_call: TRBJ2-1
clone_size: -
d_call: -
cdr3_aa: CASSPKSILANSYNEQFF
cdr3_nt: TGTGCCAGCTCACCAAAATCGATTCTAGCGAACTCCTACAATGAGCAGTTCTTC

v_call: TRBV29-1
j_call: TRBJ2-3
clone_size: -
d_call: -
cdr3_aa: CSVGSDWPSTDTQYF
cdr3_nt: TGCAGCGTGGGATCCGACTGGCCCAGCACAGATACGCAGTATTTT

v_call: TRBV2
j_call: TRBJ2-4
clone_size: once
d_call: -
cdr3_aa: CASSVSTVTSQYF
cdr3_nt: TGTGCCAGCAGTGTTTCGACAGTAACCAGTCAGTACTTC

v_call: TRBV20-1
j_call: TRBJ2-1
clone_size: -
d_call: TRBD1
cdr3_aa: CSGRTGRNNEQFF
cdr3_nt: TGCAGTGGGAGGACAGGGCGGAACAATGAGCAGTTCTTC

v_call: TRBV7-2
j_call: TRBJ2-7
clone_size: -
d_call: -
cdr3_aa: CASSSLPEQYF
cdr3_nt: TGTGCCAGCAGCTCCCTCCCCGAGCAGTACTTC

v_call: TRBV20-1
j_call: TRBJ2-1
clone_size: -
d_call: TRBD2
cdr3_aa: CSARLAGTLSLYNEQFF
cdr3_nt: TGCAGTGCCAGACTAGCGGGAACTCTTTCCCTATACAATGAGCAGTTCTTC

v_call: TRBV7-3
j_call: TRBJ2-3
clone_size: -
d_call: -
cdr3_aa: CASSLPSDPRGPDTQYF
cdr3_nt: TGTGCCAGCAGCTTGCCCTCCGACCCAAGGGGCCCAGATACGCAGTATTTT

v_call: TRBV7-2
j_call: TRBJ2-7
clone_size: few
d_call: TRBD1
cdr3_aa: CASSLIGGQEQYF
cdr3_nt: TGTGCCAGCAGCTTAATAGGGGGCCAAGAGCAGTACTTC

v_call: TRBV20-1
j_call: TRBJ2-1
clone_size: -
d_call: -
cdr3_aa: CSARVARGQFF
cdr3_nt: TGCAGTGCTAGAGTGGCCCGCGGGCAGTTCTTC

v_call: TRBV19
j_call: TRBJ1-1
clone_size: few
d_call: -
cdr3_aa: CASSAITGHTEAFF
cdr3_nt: TGTGCCAGTAGTGCGATTACAGGGCACACTGAAGCTTTCTTT

v_call: TRBV5-1
j_call: TRBJ2-1
clone_size: -
d_call: -
cdr3_aa: CASSLDRDGEQFF
cdr3_nt: TGCGCCAGCAGCCTTGACCGGGACGGGGAGCAGTTCTTC

v_call: TRBV5-1
j_call: TRBJ1-5
clone_size: -
d_call: TRBD1
cdr3_aa: CASSLVPGQGSNQPQHF
cdr3_nt: TGCGCCAGCAGCTTGGTACCGGGACAGGGTAGCAATCAGCCCCAGCATTTT

v_call: TRBV7-2
j_call: TRBJ1-4
clone_size: few
d_call: -
cdr3_aa: CASSLWAGSEKLFF
cdr3_nt: TGTGCCAGCAGCTTATGGGCGGGCAGTGAAAAACTGTTTTTT

v_call: TRBV7-8
j_call: TRBJ2-2
clone_size: -
d_call: TRBD2
cdr3_aa: CASSHPDLAGPGELFF
cdr3_nt: TGTGCCAGCAGCCATCCTGATCTAGCGGGACCCGGGGAGCTGTTTTTT

v_call: TRBV20-1
j_call: TRBJ2-7
clone_size: -
d_call: TRBD2
cdr3_aa: CSASGGREADEQYF
cdr3_nt: TGCAGTGCTAGCGGCGGGAGGGAGGCCGACGAGCAGTACTTC

v_call: TRBV20-1
j_call: TRBJ2-1
clone_size: once
d_call: -
cdr3_aa: CSARLGVYNEQFF
cdr3_nt: TGCAGTGCTCGTTTGGGGGTATACAATGAGCAGTTCTTC

v_call: TRBV7-2
j_call: TRBJ1-1
clone_size: -
d_call: TRBD1
cdr3_aa: CASRALAGGDTEAFF
cdr3_nt: TGTGCCAGCAGAGCTTTGGCAGGGGGTGACACTGAAGCTTTCTTT

v_call: TRBV5-5
j_call: TRBJ2-3
clone_size: -
d_call: -
cdr3_aa: CASSTTWADTQYF
cdr3_nt: TGTGCCAGCAGCACGACGTGGGCAGATACGCAGTATTTT

v_call: TRBV15
j_call: TRBJ2-1
clone_size: few
d_call: TRBD1
cdr3_aa: CATSRTDRVGKQFF
cdr3_nt: TGTGCCACCAGCAGAACAGACAGGGTCGGAAAGCAGTTCTTC

v_call: TRBV10-3
j_call: TRBJ2-1
clone_size: few
d_call: TRBD2
cdr3_aa: CAIQRGGGGSGIEQFF
cdr3_nt: TGTGCCATCCAACGCGGGGGTGGCGGGAGTGGGATTGAGCAGTTCTTC

v_call: TRBV2
j_call: TRBJ2-1
clone_size: -
d_call: TRBD2
cdr3_aa: CASSYKASGIGEQFF
cdr3_nt: TGTGCCAGCAGTTATAAAGCTAGCGGGATCGGTGAGCAGTTCTTC